In its sample, the clone carrying this T cell receptor beta chain is medium-sized. The antigen remains undetermined. The sample belongs to a study of shared clonotypes between healthy human individuals. Points from the study as a whole: Naive subsets typically showed greater estimated richness than memory subsets.

For sorted subsets, 150 to 200 ng DNA per replicate equaled roughly 30,000 T cell genomes. Some clones are missing from TCRdb's copy, which holds only in-frame ones; the method was immunoSEQ multiplex PCR. This sample yields under 130,000 clones, of which just over 65% are seen a single time; over 20% belongs to the top ten. This CDR3 spans 14 amino acids. With 6 bases removed from V and 3 bases from J, the gap between germline ends came to 15 bases. The germline gives CDR1 LNHDA, CDR2 SQIVND (reference sequence). This chain connects TRBV19 to TRBJ2-7; D is undetermined. The sequence was obtained from a woman in her twenties or thirties in good health. The sequencing input was memory CD8+ T cells sorted from blood. Subset specified: CD45RO+ cells pooled with CCR7-negative TemRA cells. The CDR3 sequence: CASSPWSAYYEQYF. CDR3 DNA: TGTGCCAGTAGCCCGTGGTCAGCGTACTACGAGCAGTACTTC.